These 29 T cell receptor beta chains were sequenced from one sample in a study of OX40 agonist ivuxolimab in advanced cancers. Profiling relied on immunoSEQ multiplex PCR, and the TCRdb table lists in-frame clones only, not all of them. The sample shows some 64,000 clones, about 80% of them seen only once. The specimen comprised CD4+ or CD8+ T cells sorted from blood, sampled in a trial of the OX40 agonist ivuxolimab. The source is an adult with an advanced solid tumor such as melanoma, head and neck, liver or kidney cancer.

V is TRBV19 and J is TRBJ2-5; 8 bases align to TRBD1. Germline lookup yields CDR1 LNHDA and CDR2 SQIVND (reference sequence). J was trimmed by 7 bases and V by 1 base; bases with no gene match: 8. The CDR3 consists of 15 residues. CDR3 in amino acids: CASSIADRGMGTQYF. The CDR3 nucleotides read TGTGCCAGTAGTATAGCAGACAGGGGAATGGGGACCCAGTACTTC.

This chain connects TRBV7-9 to TRBJ1-1; D is unresolved. V lost 7 bases, J lost 6 bases, and 12 bases lay in between. Germline CDR1 and CDR2: SEHNR and FQNEAQ (reference sequence). CDR3 length: 12 amino acids. The CDR3 loop is CASTENKAEAFF. The CDR3 DNA follows: TGTGCCAGCACCGAGAATAAGGCTGAAGCTTTCTTT.

This sequence joins TRBV11-3 and TRBJ1-4; D is perhaps TRBD1 (5 bases). V shed 5 bases and J shed 8 bases, with 24 bases lying between them. CDR1 is SGHNT and CDR2 is YENEEA in the germline V gene. The CDR3 runs to 17 residues. CDR3 in DNA: TGTGCCAGCAGCCTTCCCCTAGGGCAGGGAAATGGAGAAAAACTGTTTTTT. The encoded protein is CASSLPLGQGNGEKLFF.

This clone was seen only a few times. The chain recombines TRBV5-1 with TRBJ1-1, with unresolved D. V was pared by 0 bases and J by 0 bases, with 6 bases between. CDR1 SGHRS and CDR2 YFSETQ come from the germline V gene. The CDR3 extends over 14 amino acids. The CDR3 spells CASSLAMVNTEAFF. The CDR3, as DNA: TGCGCCAGCAGCTTGGCTATGGTGAACACTGAAGCTTTCTTT.

The rearrangement joins TRBV4-1 to TRBJ2-3; D ambiguous. Trimming stripped 1 base from V and 5 bases from J, with 7 bases between. This CDR3 is built from 13 residues. The germline V gene encodes CDR1 MGHRA and CDR2 YSYEKL. The CDR3 DNA sequence: TGCGCCAGCAGCCAAGTTAGTAGAGATACGCAGTATTTT. This sequence encodes CASSQVSRDTQYF.

With regard to this clone: A junction end diverges from the germline sequence, so it may reflect a read error. The genes are TRBV30 and TRBJ2-7, with D tentatively TRBD1 (8 bases). The CDR3 extends over 13 amino acids. Germline V gene sequence: CDR1 GTSNPN, CDR2 SVGIG (reference sequence). The CDR3 reads CAWSVQGGRKPGF. The CDR3 DNA reads as TGTGCCTGGAGTGTACAGGGGGGGCGGAAACCTGGGTTC.

The chain combines TRBV16 with TRBJ1-3, with D tentatively TRBD1 (5 bases). Trimming stripped 4 bases from V and 4 bases from J, with 17 bases between. The CDR3 is 16 residues long. CDR1 and CDR2 from the germline V gene are KGHSY and FQNENV. This CDR3 is CASSPSGGRSGNTIYF. CDR3 sequence (DNA): TGTGCCAGCAGCCCCTCGGGGGGTCGCTCGGGAAACACCATATATTTT.

V usage is TRBV6-1 and J usage is TRBJ1-2, with a weak D call TRBD1 (6 bases). CDR1 and CDR2 (germline): MNHNS, SASEGT. The CDR3 has 12 amino acids. CDR3 protein: CASGGGVSSYTF. For the CDR3, the DNA is TGTGCTAGCGGGGGGGGCGTGTCGAGCTACACCTTC.

This chain connects TRBV5-1 to TRBJ2-5, with 8 bases identical to TRBD1. CDR1 is SGHRS and CDR2 is YFSETQ in the germline V gene. This CDR3 is 15 amino acids long. V shed 4 bases, J shed 5 bases, and the junction held 10 bases outside the gene matches. The CDR3 region has the DNA TGCGCCAGCAGCCTCGGACAGGGAGGAGGGGAGACCCAGTACTTC. Protein product: CASSLGQGGGETQYF.

The chain couples TRBV7-6 to TRBJ2-5; 7 nucleotides agree with TRBD2. Unmatched junction bases numbered 12, after V lost 5 bases and J lost 9 bases. This CDR3 has 14 residues. CDR1 SGHVS and CDR2 FNYEAQ come from the germline V gene. In DNA form, the CDR3 reads TGTGCCAGCAGCCCCTGGGGAGGGACTAAGGCCCAGTACTTC. Protein sequence: CASSPWGGTKAQYF.

This rearrangement joins TRBV12-5 to TRBJ2-2; no firm D call. Between the trimmed V and J ends, which lost 0 bases and 8 bases, there was a span of 10 bases. The CDR3 is 14 residues long. The germline gives CDR1 LGHNT, CDR2 FRNRAP. CDR3 sequence (DNA): TGTGCTAGTGGTTTGGTAACCCAGGCTGGGGAGCTGTTTTTT. Residues: CASGLVTQAGELFF.

This clone was seen a single time. This chain links TRBV7-9 with TRBJ2-5; 8 bases match TRBD2. This CDR3 has 16 amino acids. In germline, CDR1 is SEHNR, CDR2 FQNEAQ (reference sequence). V was clipped by 2 bases and J by 1 base; unmatched bases: 6. This CDR3 is CASSLRGRGGQETQYF. The CDR3 region has the DNA TGTGCCAGCAGCTTACGCGGTCGGGGGGGCCAAGAGACCCAGTACTTC.

Comment on this clone: A junction end diverges from the germline sequence, so it may reflect a read error. The chain combines TRBV5-3 with TRBJ2-2; D might be TRBD1 (5 bases). TRBV5-3 is recorded as an ORF, its role being uncertain. The CDR3 extends over 14 amino acids. CDR3 loop: CASSLKGPAGELFF. The CDR3 DNA reads TGTGCCAGCAGCTTAAAGGGGCCCGCCGGGGAGCTGTTTTTT.

This chain joins TRBV9 and TRBJ1-5; a weak D match, TRBD1 (5 bases). The CDR3 contains 14 residues. From germline, CDR1 is SGDLS and CDR2 YYNGEE. With 4 bases removed from V and 4 bases from J, the gap between germline ends came to 12 bases. CDR3 protein: CASSPGQTNQPQHF. CDR3 nucleotides: TGTGCCAGCAGCCCAGGACAAACTAATCAGCCCCAGCATTTT.

The chain recombines TRBV6-1 with TRBJ2-2; D could derive from TRBD1 or TRBD2 (6 bases each). Trimming took 11 bases from V and 0 from J, leaving 13 bases between them. The CDR3 covers 14 residues. The germline CDR1 and CDR2 sequences are MNHNS and SASEGT. The chain's CDR3 is CAGRRTANTGELFF. The DNA of the CDR3 is TGTGCCGGGAGGAGGACAGCGAACACCGGGGAGCTGTTTTTT.

The chain employs TRBV28 and TRBJ2-7; 10 bases line up with TRBD2. CDR1 and CDR2 from the germline V gene are MDHEN and SYDVKM. The CDR3 contains 16 residues. V gave up 5 bases and J gave up 5 bases; unmatched junction bases: 12. CDR3 in DNA: TGTGCCAGCAGTCGGCTAGCGGGGGAAGGAATCGACGAGCAGTACTTC. It specifies CASSRLAGEGIDEQYF.

This clone has only one observation. The V call is TRBV19, the J call TRBJ2-1; D might be TRBD1 (6 bases). The ends were cut back, 2 bases at V and 5 bases at J, with 10 bases in the middle. Looked up from germline, CDR1 is LNHDA and CDR2 is SQIVND (reference sequence). The CDR3 has 14 residues. CDR3 in amino acids: CASSILRDNNEQFF. CDR3 coding DNA: TGTGCCAGTAGTATATTGAGGGACAACAATGAGCAGTTCTTC.

The chain combines TRBV4-1 with TRBJ2-3, with 10 bases lining up with TRBD2. The CDR3 extends over 17 amino acids. Germline V gene data show CDR1 as MGHRA and CDR2 as YSYEKL. Trimming took 3 bases from V and 6 from J; bases not matched to a gene: 12. CDR3 loop: CASSHPGRERGGDTQYF. For the CDR3, the DNA is TGCGCCAGCAGCCATCCCGGACGGGAGCGGGGGGGGGATACGCAGTATTTT.

The chain carries TRBV11-2 and TRBJ2-6, with 11 bases matching TRBD1. The CDR3 contains 18 residues. J gave up 0 bases and V 5 bases, and 6 bases lay outside the gene matches. CDR1 is SGHAT, CDR2 FQNNGV, per germline. The CDR3 region is CASSLGQGAYSGANVLTF. The CDR3 region has the DNA TGTGCCAGCAGCCTCGGACAGGGGGCCTACTCTGGGGCCAACGTCCTGACTTTC.

The chain couples TRBV6-5 to TRBJ1-3; D is uncertain. Germline V gene data show CDR1 as MNHEY and CDR2 as SVGAGI. V gave up 2 bases and J gave up 7 bases, with 6 bases separating them. The length of the CDR3 is 12 residues. The CDR3: CASSYRSNTIYF. DNA for the CDR3: TGTGCCAGCAGTTACCGCTCGAACACCATATATTTT.

This chain connects TRBV20-1 to TRBJ2-3, with D unclear. The CDR3 runs to 11 residues. Germline V CDR1 and CDR2: DFQATT, SNEGSKA (reference sequence). Trimming shortened V by 0 bases and J by 6 bases, and 4 bases separated the two germline ends. The CDR3 coding sequence is TGCAGTGCTAGAGATATGGATACGCAGTATTTT. This gives the protein CSARDMDTQYF.

V and J are TRBV5-1 and TRBJ2-3; either TRBD1 or TRBD2 may supply D (5 bases each). The germline V and J ends were trimmed by 4 bases and 3 bases, with 9 bases remaining between them. The CDR3 loop spans 13 amino acids. Germline values: CDR1 SGHRS, CDR2 YFSETQ. The CDR3 loop reads CASSTGQTDTQYF. The DNA of the CDR3 is TGCGCCAGCAGCACGGGGCAGACAGATACGCAGTATTTT.

V and J are TRBV5-1 and TRBJ1-5; D is unclear. V was clipped by 1 base and J by 5 bases, with 7 bases between them. Germline-derived CDR1 and CDR2 are SGHRS and YFSETQ. This CDR3 contains 13 residues. CDR3 nucleotides: TGCGCCAGCAGCTTGCGGGGAGATCAGCCCCAGCATTTT. It translates to CASSLRGDQPQHF. Full variable domain (missing parts from reference TRBV5-1 and TRBJ1-5): KAGVTQTPRYLIKTRGQQVTLSCSPISGHRSVSWYQQTPGQGLQFLFEYFSETQRNKGNFPGRFSGRQFSNSRSEMNVSTLELGDSALYLCASSLRGDQPQHFGDGTRLSIL.

This chain connects TRBV4-1 to TRBJ1-1, with a weak D call TRBD1 (5 bases). This CDR3 contains 15 residues. V dropped 3 bases and J dropped 4 bases, with 15 bases sitting between them. Germline CDR1 and CDR2: MGHRA and YSYEKL. The CDR3 sequence: CASSQLRPGGTEAFF. The CDR3 DNA sequence: TGCGCCAGCAGCCAGCTAAGACCTGGGGGCACTGAAGCTTTCTTT.

The rearrangement links TRBV6-5 to TRBJ1-5, with 8 nucleotides matching TRBD1. The CDR3 consists of 15 residues. Germline V gene sequence: CDR1 MNHEY, CDR2 SVGAGI. V lost 5 bases, J lost 6 bases, and 9 bases stayed unmatched. The CDR3 DNA follows: TGTGCCAGCAGTCAAACGATGGACAGGGTTCAGCCCCAGCATTTT. This gives the protein CASSQTMDRVQPQHF.

The gene calls are TRBV5-1 and TRBJ2-7; TRBD2 aligns across 7 bases. Germline V gene sequence: CDR1 SGHRS, CDR2 YFSETQ. The CDR3 extends over 13 amino acids. The V and J ends lost 2 bases and 6 bases, in that order; junction bases with no gene match: 5. The CDR3 is CASSFGIAGEQYF. CDR3 coding DNA: TGCGCCAGCAGCTTCGGTATAGCGGGCGAGCAGTACTTC.

The chain uses TRBV2 and TRBJ2-7; weak D call: TRBD2 (7 bases). In germline, CDR1 is SNHLY, CDR2 FYNNEI. The CDR3 has 15 amino acids. Trimming took 0 bases from V and 2 from J, leaving 11 bases between them. CDR3 DNA sequence: TGTGCCAGCAGTGAAGCGCCGCGGGGGCCCTACGAGCAGTACTTC. It translates to CASSEAPRGPYEQYF.

The sample holds one count of this clone. J is TRBJ2-7 and V is TRBV19, with D maybe TRBD2 (6 bases). The germline V gene has CDR1 LNHDA and CDR2 SQIVND (reference sequence). With 3 bases removed from V and 3 bases from J, the gap between germline ends came to 6 bases. CDR3 length equals 12 residues. The CDR3 DNA reads as TGTGCCAGTAGTATCGGGGGCTACGAGCAGTACTTC. Translated: CASSIGGYEQYF.

The V gene is TRBV7-6, the J gene TRBJ2-5; TRBD2 aligns across 11 bases. The CDR3 sequence is 15 residues long. The V gene end was trimmed by 2 bases and the J gene end by 9 bases; junction bases not matched to a gene: 8. The germline V gene encodes CDR1 SGHVS and CDR2 FNYEAQ. The CDR3 reads CASSLTSGGRSAQYF. The CDR3 DNA is TGTGCCAGCAGCTTAACTAGCGGGGGTCGATCGGCCCAGTACTTC.